This TCR beta chain was sequenced during a study of identical twins (TCRdb year 2016). About the study as a whole: The study deep-sequenced TCR alpha and beta repertoires from monozygotic twins, unrelated adults of various ages and cord blood to test whether fetal clonotypes persist. To rule out contamination, replicate twin experiments were performed at different times with different library preparation protocols.

To prepare the library, 5' RACE was applied. The sequencer listed for this sample is Illumina HiSeq 2000. Template switching introduced a universal primer binding site; the final cDNA contained a unique molecular identifier, enabling accurate counting of TCR cDNA molecules. First-strand cDNA for TCR alpha and beta chains was synthesized from specific primers in the conserved constant-segment region. Each cDNA library was double barcoded, with a SMART-Mk sample barcode plus Illumina barcodes, to control for contamination. Two successive PCR steps introduced TruSeq adapter sequences along with Illumina sample barcodes. The TCR alpha and beta cDNA libraries were sequenced on the Illumina HiSeq platform using custom primers. In the authors' own workflow: Raw reads were processed with MiGEC to extract unique molecular identifiers, and MiXCR was used to determine CDR3 positions. Recombination models were inferred per individual with the repgenHMM and IGoR tools using an EM algorithm. The tcR package in R was used for shared clonotype analysis, with sharing normalized by the product of cloneset sizes. Out-of-frame nonproductive sequences were analyzed to study raw recombination free of thymic and clonal selection effects. TCRdb applied fastp at Q25 and MiXCR to the public reads, then kept only in-frame beta chains. Every distinct CDR3 protein forms one entry, paired with its most common genes and DNA. The V and J calls follow TCRdb's processing rather than the paper's. The sample profile shows around 250,000 distinct CDR3 sequences; around 8% of them were found once. 3% to 3.5% of the sample comes from the top ten.

Every donor was a healthy Caucasian. Three pairs of female monozygotic twins, all aged roughly 18 to 30 years, were included in the twin cohort. Positive isolation kits from Invitrogen were used to isolate the CD4+ and CD8+ T cell populations. This clonotype appeared many times. Its antigen is unknown. No per-base quality is available; no much larger clone lies one base away. The CDR3 sequence holds 15 residues, the cysteine and phenylalanine included. Only the CDR3 portion is preserved as DNA: 45 bases, with reading frame beginning at the first base. V ends up 1 base short and J 4 bases short, with an unmatched junction base count of 6. CDR1 SQVTM and CDR2 ANQGSEA are derived from the germline V gene. Broader findings and caveats from the paper: In monozygotic twins, out-of-frame TCR alpha sharing was systematically underestimated by recombination models, although the models agreed with sharing between unrelated individuals. Invariant T cells such as MAIT and iNKT could partly confound zero-insertion analyses, although diverse VJ usage argued against such confounding for most clonotypes. Because the same donors could not be followed over many years, conclusions were based on cross-sectional statistical analysis. Abundant cord blood beta clonotypes carried fewer insertions; young adult naive repertoires showed a weaker similar trend, while memory repertoires showed none. The excess sharing between twins in beta out-of-frame sequences was weaker because fewer shared sequences reduced the signal-to-noise ratio. Compared with coincidental sharing between unrelated individuals, an excess of low generation-probability sequences was observed among out-of-frame TCR alpha sequences shared between twins.

The same sample was also studied in work on yellow fever vaccine responses in identical twins. The second study's paper adds: The T cell response to vaccination in identical twins was reported by the authors to appear partly convergent and partly personalized. The study precisely tracked vaccine-responding T cell clones in identical twins.

The V gene is TRBV29-1 and the J gene is TRBJ2-5; 10 bases in between match TRBD2. The source is a woman aged 18-30 years in good health. Sample: CD8+ T cells sorted from blood. CDR3 loop: CSVEVSGRFPETQYF. In nucleotides, the sequence is TGCAGCGTTGAAGTTAGCGGGAGGTTCCCAGAGACCCAGTACTTC.